This TCR beta chain derives from a study of shared clonotypes between healthy human individuals (dated by TCRdb to the early 2020s). About the study as a whole: A couple of women and a few men aged 18 to 49 years were included in the cohort. For each donor, CD4 naive and CD4 memory were each run on three plates, CD8 naive on two plates, and CD8 memory on one plate. Between about 0.8 and 8.9 billion PBMCs per donor were obtained by leukapheresis. Different laboratories and diverse techniques were used to prepare libraries and sequence TCR repertoires, to increase sequencing depth and limit assay-specific biases. The study deeply sequenced blood TCR repertoires of about five healthy adults to estimate repertoire size and the extent of clonotype sharing between individuals.

Results the study describes overall, beyond this receptor: Because the study included a small number of donors, the genetic and exposure-history diversity represented was limited. Based on pairwise subsampling, the degree of clonotype sharing among donors was expected to be affected by sequencing depth. Sampling was restricted to blood, and TCR repertoires in tissues likely differ from the TCR repertoires found in blood. Roughly 5% of naive CD4, roughly 3.6% of naive CD8, around 2.3% of memory CD4, and approximately 0.4% of memory CD8 clonotypes were shared across a few donors. Rarefaction of sorted-subset datasets indicated incomplete sequencing despite the large sequencing depth. Estimated clonotype richness was generally larger for naive than for memory subsets. Higher generation probabilities were observed for clonotypes shared by all four sorted-subset donors than for non-shared clonotypes.

With regard to this clone: Its antigen target is currently unknown. Base qualities were left out, and no much larger clone turns up one base away.

Using the deep immunoSEQ assay, TCR CDR3 regions were amplified from genomic DNA by multiplex PCR. For each cell subset, the extracted genomic DNA was distributed evenly across all wells of several immunoSEQ 96-well plates, and each plate served as one replicate. Each replicate PCR for sorted subsets received roughly 0.2 ug genomic DNA, equal to tens of thousands of T cell genomes. Purified libraries were quantified with a Qubit 3.0 fluorometer, sized on a Bioanalyzer 2100, and re-quantified with the KAPA Library Quantification kit. Every immunoSEQ 96-well plate was sequenced on a dedicated single-read 150-cycle Illumina NextSeq 550 flow cell. Regarding the original processing steps: Because only junctional sequences without quality scores were contained in the immunoSEQ output, filtering matching that applied to full-length reads could not be performed. Sequences were annotated with PyIR, a Python wrapper for IgBLAST v1.9, using IMGT germline references to assign V/J genes and CDR3. Reads were filtered out if the reads had weak V/J assignments (E-value above 1e-6), no CDR3, stop codons, out-of-frame junctions, or ambiguous translated residues. V3J clonotypes were defined by identical inferred V gene, J gene, and CDR3 amino acid sequence. Percentage overlap between repertoires was calculated by dividing the number of shared unique clonotypes by the size of the smaller repertoire. Three approaches were used to assess repertoire richness: RTK rarefaction, the Chao1 estimator, and Recon v2.1 estimates of unobserved clonotypes. Generation probabilities for all TCRbeta clonotypes obtained by the gDNA method from several donors were computed using OLGA. Not all clones reach the TCRdb copy of this immuneACCESS table, which keeps in-frame sequences only. Checked studies attribute under half of the gap to unresolved V genes and leave the rest unexplained. That table supplies the V and J calls and clone size; D and trimming were determined from the DNA. This sample has 2 million to 2.5 million clones in its table, and about nine tenths of those were observed once. The biggest ten clones account for more than 0.35% of the sample.

V loses 6 bases of germline sequence and J loses 12 bases, and the interval between the two ends is 12 bases. The germline V gene (reference sequence) supplies CDR1 DFQATT and CDR2 SNEGSKA. From its cysteine to its phenylalanine, the CDR3 spans 10 amino acids. Only the CDR3 region is kept as DNA, spanning 30 bases read in frame from base 1. The donors were healthy, HIV-negative adults who had no recently reported acute infections or vaccinations. Every donor was a Caucasian adult residing in Nashville, Tennessee, USA. Magnetic negative selection was used to enrich CD4+ T cells, after which naive cells were positively selected on CD45RA and the negative fraction became the memory subset. Blood was obtained by leukapheresis, after which PBMCs were separated by Ficoll-Histopaque density gradient centrifugation and cryopreserved in liquid nitrogen vapor phase. Analytical flow cytometry was used to check the purity and quantity of every magnetically sorted T cell population. From each sorted fraction, genomic DNA was isolated and quantified by UV absorbance on a Nanodrop 2000c.

This receptor was obtained from a man aged 18 to 30 in good health. Some clones in this sample may be carry-over from other donors' samples. The specimen was naive CD4+ T cells from PBMCs. Sample cell subset or site, as interpreted from the label and publication: CD45RA+ positively selected. The chain uses TRBV20-1 and TRBJ2-1; the D gene is not confidently resolved. The DNA reads as follows: TGCAGTGCCTCTGGTCGTGTGCAGTTCTTC. Protein translation: CSASGRVQFF.